This T cell receptor (beta chain) was profiled in a study of technical replicates of blood from a handful of donors. The assay was immunoSEQ multiplex PCR, and TCRdb's table has in-frame clones only and misses some. There are about 80,000 clones in the sample; about 97% occur only once, and around 0.18% lies in the top ten. The CDR3 has 13 amino acids. Per germline, CDR1 SEHNR and CDR2 FQNEAQ (reference sequence). V was pared by 5 bases and J by 8 bases, with 12 bases between. The sample comprised T cells isolated from PBMCs. The V gene is TRBV7-9, the J gene TRBJ1-4; D remains unclear. The TCR originated in a human donor in good health. DNA of the CDR3: TGTGCCAGCAGCCGCCGGGTCGGCGAAAAACTGTTTTTT. Translation: CASSRRVGEKLFF.